Following are 10 T cell receptor beta chains from one sample sequenced in a study of shared clonotypes between healthy human individuals. Naive CD8 cells comprised CD45RO-negative, CCR7-positively selected cells, excluding terminally differentiated effector memory CD45RA+ cells. Generated by immunoSEQ multiplex PCR, the TCRdb table keeps only in-frame clones and is missing some. Of about 2.2 million clones in the sample, 80% to 95% are singletons; the top ten hold more than 1.5%. Sequencing used naive CD8+ T cells from PBMCs. All receptors derive from a man aged 18 to 30 in good health. Some clones in this sample may be carry-over from other donors' samples.

The chain has TRBV13 and TRBJ2-3; D may be TRBD1 (5 bases). Trimming removed 5 bases at V and 1 base at J, with 10 bases between. This CDR3 has 14 amino acids. The germline V gene has CDR1 PRHDT and CDR2 FYEKMQ (reference sequence). CDR3 sequence reads: CASSQDSRTDTQYF. For the CDR3, the DNA is TGTGCCAGCAGCCAAGACAGTCGCACAGATACGCAGTATTTT.

The chain employs TRBV27 and TRBJ1-1, with D possibly TRBD1 on 6 matching bases. The CDR3 runs to 13 residues. Trimming stripped 5 bases from V and 11 bases from J, with 18 bases between. The V gene's germline CDR1 is MNHEY and CDR2 SMNVEV (reference sequence). The CDR3 nucleotides are TGTGCCAGCAGTCCGCGGGGGCCAGGGGAGGCTTTCTTT. This translates into CASSPRGPGEAFF.

DNA of the CDR3: TGTGCCAGCAGTTCCGCGGGACAGCCGATCTATGGCTACACCTTC. This gives the protein CASSSAGQPIYGYTF. This rearrangement joins TRBV27 to TRBJ1-2; 7 bases agree with TRBD1. The CDR3 contains 15 residues. Germline-derived CDR1 and CDR2 are MNHEY and SMNVEV (reference sequence). V dropped 4 bases and J dropped 4; count of bases not matched to a gene: 9.

The DNA for the CDR3 is TGTGCCAGCAGTTTTATGGACTCCTACAATGAGCAGTTCTTC. Translation: CASSFMDSYNEQFF. The rearrangement links TRBV27 to TRBJ2-1; D gene ambiguous. Germline V gene lookup returns CDR1 MNHEY and CDR2 SMNVEV (reference sequence). The V end was cut by 3 bases, the J end by 0 bases, with 6 bases between. This CDR3 has 14 residues.

The rearrangement uses TRBV11-2 and TRBJ2-3; 13 bases align to TRBD2. Germline lookup yields CDR1 SGHAT and CDR2 FQNNGV. The junction had 6 bases not matched to a gene; V was cut back by 5 bases and J by 4 bases. The length of the CDR3 is 16 residues. CDR3 loop: CASSLGLAGVADTQYF. For the CDR3, the DNA is TGTGCCAGCAGCCTAGGACTAGCGGGAGTGGCAGATACGCAGTATTTT.

The genes are TRBV27 and TRBJ1-4; D might be TRBD1 (6 bases). Trimming took 5 bases from V and 5 from J, leaving 21 bases between them. CDR3 length: 17 residues. Germline-derived CDR1 and CDR2 are MNHEY and SMNVEV (reference sequence). The CDR3 bases are TGTGCCAGCAGTCTCGCGGGGGGGCCTCCACTGAATGAAAAACTGTTTTTT. Translated: CASSLAGGPPLNEKLFF. Complete variable domain (other parts from reference TRBV27 and TRBJ1-4): EAQVTQNPRYLITVTGKKLTVTCSQNMNHEYMSWYRQDPGLGLRQIYYSMNVEVTDKGDVPEGYKVSRKEKRNFPLILESPSPNQTSLYFCASSLAGGPPLNEKLFFGSGTQLSVL.

The gene calls are TRBV6-4 and TRBJ2-7; D uncertain. The CDR3 length is 12 residues. From germline, CDR1 is MRHNA and CDR2 SNTAGT. The ends were cut back, 2 bases at V and 6 bases at J, with 8 bases in the middle. CDR3 DNA sequence: TGTGCCAGCAGTGACGGGTCTAGCGAGCAGTACTTC. Amino acids: CASSDGSSEQYF.

The chain has TRBV5-1 and TRBJ2-3; 7 bases are shared with TRBD1. V was pared by 4 bases and J by 3 bases, with 11 bases of the junction left unmatched. CDR1 SGHRS and CDR2 YFSETQ come from the germline V gene. CDR3 length equals 16 residues. CDR3 loop: CASSPASGGRTDTQYF. Here the CDR3 DNA reads TGCGCCAGCAGCCCCGCATCAGGGGGACGGACAGATACGCAGTATTTT.

The chain joins TRBV9 to TRBJ2-1; TRBD2 aligns across 12 bases. With 4 bases clipped from V and 6 bases from J, the junction kept 14 bases outside the gene matches. CDR1 SGDLS and CDR2 YYNGEE come from the germline V gene. This CDR3 contains 18 residues. The CDR3: CASSHVLSTSGSSNEQFF. The CDR3 bases are TGTGCCAGCAGCCACGTACTCTCGACTAGCGGGAGTAGCAATGAGCAGTTCTTC. Full variable domain (missing parts from reference TRBV9 and TRBJ2-1): DSGVTQTPKHLITATGQRVTLRCSPRSGDLSVYWYQQSLDQGLQFLIQYYNGEERAKGNILERFSAQQFPDLHSELNLSSLELGDSALYFCASSHVLSTSGSSNEQFFGPGTRLTVL.

The DNA of the CDR3 is TGCGCCAGCCAGAACTGGGGCGGGAGCACAGATACGCAGTATTTT. The encoded protein is CASQNWGGSTDTQYF. The chain links TRBV5-1 to TRBJ2-3; the D call may be TRBD1 or TRBD2 (5 bases each). The CDR3 runs 15 residues. Germline assignment: CDR1 SGHRS and CDR2 YFSETQ. Trimming took 7 bases from V and 0 from J, leaving 15 bases between them. Filled out from reference TRBV5-1 and TRBJ2-3, the complete variable domain reads KAGVTQTPRYLIKTRGQQVTLSCSPISGHRSVSWYQQTPGQGLQFLFEYFSETQRNKGNFPGRFSGRQFSNSRSEMNVSTLELGDSALYLCASQNWGGSTDTQYFGPGTRLTVL.